These 23 T cell receptor beta chains were all obtained from the same sample, sequenced in a study of shared clonotypes between healthy human individuals. Assay: immunoSEQ multiplex PCR; the TCRdb copy retains only in-frame clones and omits some. The repertoire has about 700,000 clones, 92% of them found once; the top ten carry about 24%. Cells designated naive CD8 were CD45RO-negative and were positively selected for CCR7, with terminally differentiated effector memory CD45RA+ cells excluded. The specimen sequenced was naive CD8+ T cells sorted from blood. These receptor sequences come from a man aged 25 to 40 in good health.

This rearrangement joins TRBV9 to TRBJ2-1, with TRBD2 matching over 8 bases. The CDR3 is 13 residues long. The germline V gene has CDR1 SGDLS and CDR2 YYNGEE. Trimming cost V 4 bases and J 8 bases; bases outside gene matches: 5. The CDR3 loop reads CASSTTSGYEQFF. CDR3 coding DNA: TGTGCCAGCAGCACAACTAGCGGCTATGAGCAGTTCTTC. The entire variable domain, with the rest obtained from reference TRBV9 and TRBJ2-1, is as follows: DSGVTQTPKHLITATGQRVTLRCSPRSGDLSVYWYQQSLDQGLQFLIQYYNGEERAKGNILERFSAQQFPDLHSELNLSSLELGDSALYFCASSTTSGYEQFFGPGTRLTVL.

This chain connects TRBV29-1 to TRBJ1-4; 7 bases map to TRBD1. V lost 0 bases to trimming and J lost 0 bases; unmatched junction nucleotides: 10. Looked up from germline, CDR1 is SQVTM and CDR2 is ANQGSEA. The CDR3 sequence is 18 residues long. CDR3 DNA: TGCAGCGTTGAAGACCCCCAGGGGGAGGTTGCAACTAATGAAAAACTGTTTTTT. This translates into CSVEDPQGEVATNEKLFF. The full variable domain, completed using reference TRBV29-1 and TRBJ1-4, is SAVISQKPSRDICQRGTSLTIQCQVDSQVTMMFWYRQQPGQSLTLIATANQGSEATYESGFVIDKFPISRPNLTFSTLTVSNMSPEDSSIYLCSVEDPQGEVATNEKLFFGSGTQLSVL.

The V gene is TRBV7-9, the J gene TRBJ2-7; weak D call: TRBD2 (7 bases). The CDR3 loop spans 16 amino acids. Germline V lookup: CDR1 SEHNR, CDR2 FQNEAQ (reference sequence). V gave up 5 bases and J gave up 0 bases, with 17 bases separating them. For the CDR3, the DNA is TGTGCCAGCAGCGCGGGGCGGGGGCCCTACTCCTACGAGCAGTACTTC. Translating it yields CASSAGRGPYSYEQYF.

The chain recombines TRBV25-1 with TRBJ2-4; D assignment may be TRBD1 or TRBD2 (5 bases each). Trimming took off 5 bases at V and 4 bases at J, with 12 bases between the two ends. The CDR3 has 14 residues. Germline CDR1 MGHDK, CDR2 SYGVNS. The CDR3 DNA sequence: TGTGCCAGCAGTACGCCGGGGCAGAAAAACATTCAGTACTTC. This translates into CASSTPGQKNIQYF. The full variable domain, its missing parts supplied by reference TRBV25-1 and TRBJ2-4, is EADIYQTPRYLVIGTGKKITLECSQTMGHDKMYWYQQDPGMELHLIHYSYGVNSTEKGDLSSESTVSRIRTEHFPLTLESARPSHTSQYLCASSTPGQKNIQYFGAGTRLSVL.

The rearrangement joins TRBV28 to TRBJ1-5; 8 bases fit TRBD1. The CDR3 runs 17 residues. The J segment lost 6 bases and the V segment lost 4 bases, leaving 14 bases of the junction unmatched. Germline CDR1 and CDR2: MDHEN and SYDVKM. The CDR3 sequence: CASSSRTTGELSQPQHF. The CDR3 DNA reads as TGTGCCAGCAGTTCGAGGACGACAGGGGAACTTAGTCAGCCCCAGCATTTT.

V is TRBV9 and J is TRBJ1-3, with 8 bases matching TRBD1. Germline-derived CDR1 and CDR2 are SGDLS and YYNGEE. The CDR3 runs to 15 residues. The V segment lost 3 bases and the J segment 10 bases; nucleotides outside the gene matches: 12. CDR3 sequence: CASSEGTGTELTIYF. In DNA form, the CDR3 reads TGTGCCAGCAGCGAGGGGACAGGAACGGAGTTAACCATATATTTT.

The chain employs TRBV9 and TRBJ2-3, with D perhaps matching TRBD1 or TRBD2 (5 bases each). This CDR3 comprises 16 residues. From germline, CDR1 is SGDLS and CDR2 YYNGEE. Deletions cut 4 bases from V and 2 bases from J, with 17 bases between. CDR3 region: CASSIGDETLTDTQYF. In nucleotides, the CDR3 is TGTGCCAGCAGCATAGGGGACGAAACTCTCACAGATACGCAGTATTTT.

J is TRBJ2-5 and V is TRBV5-6, with D uncertain. CDR3 size: 14 residues. The V and J ends lost 0 bases and 2 bases respectively, with 8 bases between them. Germline V gene lookup returns CDR1 SGHDT and CDR2 YYEEEE. CDR3 region: CASSLADGQETQYF. As DNA, the CDR3 is TGTGCCAGCAGCTTGGCTGACGGGCAAGAGACCCAGTACTTC.

The V call is TRBV5-1, the J call TRBJ2-6; D gene uncertain. This CDR3 has 17 residues. Germline CDR1 is SGHRS and CDR2 is YFSETQ. V lost 1 base to trimming and J lost 1 base, with 12 bases between them. DNA of the CDR3: TGCGCCAGCAGCTTGTTATCGTACGGGTCTGGGGCCAACGTCCTGACTTTC. Translation: CASSLLSYGSGANVLTF.

CDR3 loop: CSVAGGSGYTF. In DNA form, the CDR3 reads TGCAGCGTTGCAGGGGGTAGCGGCTACACCTTC. The rearrangement uses TRBV29-1 and TRBJ1-2; 7 bases are a match to TRBD1. The germline V gene has CDR1 SQVTM and CDR2 ANQGSEA. The CDR3 has 11 amino acids. Losses at the gene ends were 4 bases for V and 8 bases for J; bases not matched to a gene: 4.

The genes are TRBV11-3 and TRBJ2-4, with 7 bases that match TRBD1. The V gene end was trimmed by 5 bases and the J gene end by 8 bases; junction bases not matched to a gene: 12. Germline V gene sequence: CDR1 SGHNT, CDR2 YENEEA. This CDR3 comprises 15 residues. The CDR3 DNA reads TGTGCCAGCAGCCTTGGACAGGCGGAGTGGGACATTCAGTACTTC. This codes for CASSLGQAEWDIQYF.

V and J are TRBV7-9 and TRBJ2-2; 10 bases align to TRBD2. Germline loops: CDR1 SEHNR, CDR2 FQNEAQ (reference sequence). V lost 11 bases, J lost 5 bases, and 14 bases stayed unmatched. The CDR3 has 16 amino acids. CDR3 DNA sequence: TGTGCCTCCAGGGCTAGCGGGAGTACGTGGACCGGGGAGCTGTTTTTT. Residues: CASRASGSTWTGELFF.

About this clone itself: Other DNA sequences of this sample code for an identical CDR3. The gene calls are TRBV4-1 and TRBJ1-2; TRBD1 might be the D (5 bases). Germline V gene lookup returns CDR1 MGHRA and CDR2 YSYEKL. V shed 0 bases and J shed 4 bases, with 9 bases lying between them. CDR3 length: 14 amino acids. The chain's CDR3 is CASSQEGQGYGYTF. Written as DNA, the CDR3 is TGCGCCAGCAGCCAAGAGGGGCAGGGCTATGGCTACACCTTC.

This chain uses TRBV2 with TRBJ2-3; 13 nucleotides line up with TRBD2. Germline V gives CDR1 SNHLY, CDR2 FYNNEI. The CDR3 runs 14 residues. V was clipped by 8 bases and J by 4 bases; unmatched bases: 3. The CDR3, as DNA: TGTGCCAGCCCGGGACTAGCGGGATCAGATACGCAGTATTTT. It codes for CASPGLAGSDTQYF. Looking up the rest from reference TRBV2 and TRBJ2-3 gives the full variable domain: EPEVTQTPSHQVTQMGQEVILRCVPISNHLYFYWYRQILGQKVEFLVSFYNNEISEKSEIFDDQFSVERPDGSNFTLKIRSTKLEDSAMYFCASPGLAGSDTQYFGPGTRLTVL.

This chain uses TRBV9 with TRBJ2-1; D call uncertain. Germline CDR1 is SGDLS and CDR2 is YYNGEE. The CDR3 loop spans 11 amino acids. V lost 4 bases and J lost 7, with 6 bases in between. CDR3 loop: CASSSSNEQFF. CDR3 nucleotides: TGTGCCAGCAGCTCCTCAAATGAGCAGTTCTTC.

The sample holds one count of this clone. The chain uses TRBV11-2 and TRBJ2-7; D gene unclear. Germline CDR1 reads SGHAT; CDR2 reads FQNNGV. CDR3 length: 14 amino acids. Trimming pared 8 bases from V and 5 bases from J, leaving 19 bases between. The CDR3 DNA sequence: TGTGCCAGCCAAAGGGCAGCCCTGAGCCACGAGCAGTACTTC. This translates into CASQRAALSHEQYF.

This chain's CDR3 is CASSYTISEQEKLFF. CDR3 DNA sequence: TGTGCCAGCAGTTACACAATTAGCGAACAAGAAAAACTGTTTTTT. The chain employs TRBV6-5 and TRBJ1-4, with D uncertain. CDR3 length equals 15 residues. Germline loops: CDR1 MNHEY, CDR2 SVGAGI. V was pared by 2 bases and J by 8 bases, with 15 bases between.

J is TRBJ2-1 and V is TRBV7-2; no firm D call. CDR1 is SGHTA, CDR2 FQGNSA, per germline. V gave up 1 base and J gave up 10 bases, with 8 bases separating them. CDR3 size: 12 residues. CDR3 loop: CASSLDNGEQFF. Written as DNA, the CDR3 is TGTGCCAGCAGCTTAGATAATGGGGAGCAGTTCTTC.

The CDR3 here is CASSVPGLAGGGSYNEQFF. CDR3 coding DNA: TGTGCCAGCAGCGTCCCGGGACTAGCGGGAGGGGGGTCCTACAATGAGCAGTTCTTC. This rearrangement joins TRBV9 to TRBJ2-1; 16 nucleotides match TRBD2. Germline loops: CDR1 SGDLS, CDR2 YYNGEE. The CDR3 has 19 amino acids. The V segment lost 2 bases and the J segment 1 base; nucleotides outside the gene matches: 6.

The chain is built from TRBV19 and TRBJ2-2; D gene unclear. The germline gives CDR1 LNHDA, CDR2 SQIVND (reference sequence). Trimming removed 7 bases at V and 3 bases at J, with 9 bases between. The CDR3 is 13 amino acids. As DNA, the CDR3 is TGTGCCAGTATGCCGGGCTACACCGGGGAGCTGTTTTTT. It translates to CASMPGYTGELFF.

The CDR3 DNA reads as TGTGCCAGTAGGGGGGTCGCAACTAATGAAAAACTGTTTTTT. This sequence encodes CASRGVATNEKLFF. The J gene is TRBJ1-4, the V gene TRBV19; D may be TRBD1 (5 bases). The germline gives CDR1 LNHDA, CDR2 SQIVND (reference sequence). The V end lost 6 bases, the J end lost 0 bases, and 8 bases lay between the germline ends. This CDR3 spans 14 amino acids.

The chain has TRBV5-4 and TRBJ2-1; 12 bases agree with TRBD2. The J segment lost 7 bases and the V segment lost 4 bases, leaving 6 bases of the junction unmatched. The CDR3 is made up of 15 amino acids. Germline CDR1 and CDR2: SGHNT and YYREEE (reference sequence). CDR3 loop: CASSPGLAGGNEQFF. CDR3 nucleotides: TGTGCCAGCAGCCCGGGACTAGCGGGCGGTAATGAGCAGTTCTTC. Full variable domain (missing parts from reference TRBV5-4 and TRBJ2-1): ETGVTQSPTHLIKTRGQQVTLRCSSQSGHNTVSWYQQALGQGPQFIFQYYREEENGRGNFPPRFSGLQFPNYSSELNVNALELDDSALYLCASSPGLAGGNEQFFGPGTRLTVL.

The genes are TRBV19 and TRBJ2-7; 12 bases fit TRBD2. This CDR3 is built from 15 residues. Germline V gene lookup returns CDR1 LNHDA and CDR2 SQIVND (reference sequence). V lost 5 bases and J lost 2; bases outside the gene matches: 4. DNA of the CDR3: TGTGCCAGTAGTTTCCGGACTAGCGGGACCTACGAGCAGTACTTC. Translation: CASSFRTSGTYEQYF.